The present T cell receptor (beta chain) was sequenced within a study of T cell responses to AZD1222 COVID-19 vaccine. This table comes from immunoSEQ multiplex PCR, and its TCRdb copy is limited to in-frame clones, with some not included. Among under 80,000 clones listed, roughly 87% were seen once. V was shortened by 0 bases and J by 12 bases, with 20 bases between the two germline ends. Germline CDR1 is LGHDT and CDR2 is YNNKEL (reference sequence). This CDR3 is built from 15 residues. The input for sequencing was peripheral blood, taken 28 days after the second AZD1222 dose. The sequence came from an adult who received the AZD1222 COVID-19 vaccine. The chain combines TRBV3-1 (or the pseudogene TRBV3-2) with TRBJ1-2; D unresolved. CDR3 coding DNA: TGTGCCAGCAGCCAAGATCCTGTGACACCGAACTTTGACACCTTC. Its translation: CASSQDPVTPNFDTF.